These 15 T cell receptor beta chains share one sample of origin, sequenced in a study of blood T cell repertoires in COVID-19. Only in-frame clones appear in the TCRdb table, and some are missing; sequencing was by immunoSEQ multiplex PCR. The sample yields 200,000 to 250,000 clones, roughly 84% seen once. The sequenced sample consisted of peripheral blood. These receptors all stem from a woman aged 60-75 years with acute or convalescent COVID-19.

This clone was seen many times. The genes are TRBV4-2 and TRBJ2-2; 12 bases match TRBD2. The CDR3 extends over 17 amino acids. Trimming removed 6 bases from V and 5 bases from J; junction bases left unmatched: 10. CDR1 is LGHNA, CDR2 YNFKEQ, per germline. The CDR3 DNA follows: TGTGCCAGCAGGTCTAGCGGGGGGGCCGTTATAACCGGGGAGCTGTTTTTT. Residues: CASRSSGGAVITGELFF.

With respect to this clone: This same CDR3 is encoded by further DNA sequences in the sample. The CDR3 bases are TGCAGTGCCCTAGTCAACTATGGCTACACCTTC. Protein product: CSALVNYGYTF. The V call is TRBV20-1, the J call TRBJ1-2; D call uncertain. This CDR3 region has 11 residues. Trimming cost V 6 bases and J 2 bases, with 7 bases left between them. Germline-derived CDR1 and CDR2 are DFQATT and SNEGSKA (reference sequence).

V and J are TRBV2 and TRBJ1-2, with 7 nucleotides matching TRBD1. Trimming at V came to 4 bases and at J to 6 bases, leaving 5 bases not matched to a gene. The CDR3 covers 13 residues. Germline-derived CDR1 and CDR2 are SNHLY and FYNNEI. Written as DNA, the CDR3 is TGTGCCAGCAGTGCGGAGACAGGGAATGGCTACACCTTC. This codes for CASSAETGNGYTF.

The count of this clone is one. The genes are TRBV2 and TRBJ1-1; D is unresolved. Germline V gene data show CDR1 as SNHLY and CDR2 as FYNNEI. The CDR3 is 15 residues long. V shed 2 bases and J shed 0 bases, with 10 bases lying between them. CDR3 in amino acids: CASSEFTAMNTEAFF. The CDR3 region has the DNA TGTGCCAGCAGTGAATTCACAGCCATGAACACTGAAGCTTTCTTT.

The chain employs TRBV19 and TRBJ2-3; 10 nucleotides align to TRBD1. Germline trimming cut 6 bases from V and 6 bases from J; bases unmatched to any gene: 9. The CDR3 has 15 residues. Germline CDR1 and CDR2: LNHDA and SQIVND (reference sequence). The CDR3: CASREPGQGPDTQYF. Written as DNA, the CDR3 is TGTGCCAGTAGGGAACCGGGACAGGGGCCGGATACGCAGTATTTT.

The chain carries TRBV7-8 and TRBJ2-5, with 8 positions matching TRBD2. CDR1 and CDR2 from the germline V gene are SGHVS and FQNEAQ. Trimming at V came to 5 bases and at J to 3 bases, leaving 17 bases not matched to a gene. This CDR3 region has 18 residues. CDR3 in amino acids: CASSPYLLLSGGEETQYF. In DNA, the CDR3 is TGTGCCAGCAGCCCCTATCTTCTCTTAAGCGGGGGAGAAGAGACCCAGTACTTC.

V usage is TRBV7-8 and J usage is TRBJ2-6; maybe TRBD2 (5 bases). Deletions cut 2 bases from V and 4 bases from J, with 9 bases between. Germline assignment: CDR1 SGHVS and CDR2 FQNEAQ. The CDR3 is 15 amino acids. CDR3 region: CASSLSGKGANVLTF. DNA for the CDR3: TGTGCCAGCAGCTTATCGGGGAAAGGGGCCAACGTCCTGACTTTC.

The V call is TRBV6-5, the J call TRBJ1-2; D is possibly TRBD1 (6 bases). Germline V gene sequence: CDR1 MNHEY, CDR2 SVGAGI. The length of the CDR3 is 14 residues. Trimming removed 6 bases at V and 4 bases at J, with 15 bases between. The CDR3 nucleotides read TGTGCCAGCAGACCACAGGGTAGGAGCTATGGCTACACCTTC. As protein: CASRPQGRSYGYTF.

The chain is built from TRBV14 and TRBJ1-1, with a possible D match to TRBD1 (6 bases). The CDR3 length is 15 residues. Germline V gene data show CDR1 as SGHDN and CDR2 as FVKESK. V shed 4 bases and J shed 4 bases, with 16 bases lying between them. The CDR3 protein is CASSRVGGQGTEAFF. The CDR3 region has the DNA TGTGCCAGCAGCCGGGTAGGGGGTCAAGGCACTGAAGCTTTCTTT.

V gene TRBV5-1 combines with J gene TRBJ2-3, with 9 bases aligning to TRBD2. V was clipped by 4 bases and J by 2 bases; unmatched bases: 8. This CDR3 has 16 residues. Looked up from germline, CDR1 is SGHRS and CDR2 is YFSETQ. The CDR3 is CASSPDSGGLTDTQYF. The CDR3 DNA reads as TGCGCCAGCAGCCCGGATAGCGGGGGACTCACAGATACGCAGTATTTT.

This clone was picked up a small number of times. This rearrangement joins TRBV27 to TRBJ1-1, with 7 bases that match TRBD1. Germline trimming cut 4 bases from V and 0 bases from J; bases unmatched to any gene: 11. CDR3 length: 17 amino acids. Looked up from germline, CDR1 is MNHEY and CDR2 is SMNVEV (reference sequence). The chain's CDR3 is CASSSPGTAGVNTEAFF. CDR3 in DNA: TGTGCCAGCAGTTCTCCCGGGACAGCGGGCGTGAACACTGAAGCTTTCTTT.

This chain uses TRBV5-6 with TRBJ2-3; 11 nucleotides align to TRBD2. The length of the CDR3 is 16 residues. V was clipped by 6 bases and J by 3 bases; unmatched bases: 9. Germline V gene sequence: CDR1 SGHDT, CDR2 YYEEEE. The CDR3 here is CASNQLAGDFTDTQYF. Here the CDR3 DNA reads TGTGCCAGCAACCAACTAGCGGGGGATTTTACAGATACGCAGTATTTT. Looking up the rest from reference TRBV5-6 and TRBJ2-3 gives the full variable domain: DAGVTQSPTHLIKTRGQQVTLRCSPKSGHDTVSWYQQALGQGPQFIFQYYEEEERQRGNFPDRFSGHQFPNYSSELNVNALLLGDSALYLCASNQLAGDFTDTQYFGPGTRLTVL.

This chain connects TRBV28 to TRBJ1-6; D might be TRBD1 (6 bases). CDR3 length: 15 amino acids. Germline lookup yields CDR1 MDHEN and CDR2 SYDVKM. V was pared by 10 bases and J by 5 bases, with 18 bases between. CDR3 sequence (DNA): TGTGCCATCTCGGGGGGGGCCGGGGATAATTCACCCCTCCACTTT. Its protein is CAISGGAGDNSPLHF.

The chain couples TRBV5-1 to TRBJ2-5; 7 nucleotides agree with TRBD2. CDR3 length equals 15 residues. Germline V gene data show CDR1 as SGHRS and CDR2 as YFSETQ. Unmatched junction bases numbered 3, after V lost 0 bases and J lost 1 base. The CDR3 DNA sequence: TGCGCCAGCAGCTTGGGATCTAGCGGCCAAGAGACCCAGTACTTC. Its translation is CASSLGSSGQETQYF.

In DNA, the CDR3 is TGTGCCTGGAGTGCAGAGGACAGGGGGGGTGAAAAACTGTTTTTT. Protein: CAWSAEDRGGEKLFF. This rearrangement joins TRBV30 to TRBJ1-4; 10 bases match TRBD1. CDR1 is GTSNPN and CDR2 is SVGIG in the germline V gene (reference sequence). Unmatched junction bases numbered 6, after V lost 1 base and J lost 7 bases. This CDR3 comprises 15 residues.